This paragraph reports one TCR beta chain. This entry comes from a study of blood T cell repertoires in COVID-19. About the study: Spain, Italy and the United States supplied samples that represented acute and convalescent COVID-19. Sources were T cells, B-cell-depleted T cells, or PBMCs; the material itself was cDNA or gDNA.

In the original processing: From reference gene primer amplification, estimates of nucleated cell counts were derived. Repertoires were generated with immunoSEQ multiplex PCR, while TCRdb's copy carries only in-frame clones and drops some. V, J and clone size are taken as reported in that table, and D and trimming were inferred from the DNA itself. The table shows roughly 35,000 clones, with 70% to 90% occurring only once. Germline V gene sequence: CDR1 WSHSY, CDR2 SAAADI. The ends lost 8 bases at V and 6 bases at J; junction bases unmatched: 6. This CDR3 has 13 residues. The chain is built from TRBV10-2 and TRBJ1-5; 8 bases map to TRBD1. The source material was peripheral blood. The sequence was obtained from a man in his 60s with active COVID-19. The chain's CDR3 is CASVDRVGQPQHF. CDR3 sequence (DNA): TGCGCCAGCGTGGACAGGGTAGGTCAGCCCCAGCATTTT.